This TCR beta chain is drawn from a study of type 1 regulatory T cells. The CDR3 runs to 17 residues. V gave up 11 bases and J gave up 0 bases, with 24 bases separating them. The germline V gene encodes CDR1 SEHNR and CDR2 FQNEAQ (reference sequence). Concerning this clonotype itself: Antigen: not known.

TCRdb reprocessed the reads via MiXCR and lists one record per CDR3 protein. The repertoire includes over 55,000 distinct CDR3 sequences, 55% to 80% of them detected once, and 7.6% sits in the top ten. T-allo10 cells from the graft donor were described as anergic, host-alloantigen-specific, and alloantigen-specific suppressors. The sequencing sample was made of cultured T cells, either the whole culture or a sorted T cell fraction (not recorded which). Subset meaning: Tr1-enriched cell product generated in vitro against host alloantigens. The chain uses TRBV7-9 and TRBJ2-3; maybe TRBD1 (7 bases). This clonotype was sampled from a human donor in good health. The CDR3 sequence is CASPAGGFSPSTDTQYF. CDR3 nucleotides: TGTGCCTCCCCCGCAGGGGGGTTTTCGCCAAGCACAGATACGCAGTATTTT. The full variable domain, its missing parts supplied by reference TRBV7-9 and TRBJ2-3, is DTGVSQNPRHKITKRGQNVTFRCDPISEHNRLYWYRQTLGQGPEFLTYFQNEAQLEKSRLLSDRFSAERPKGSFSTLEIQRTEQGDSAMYLCASPAGGFSPSTDTQYFGPGTRLTVL.